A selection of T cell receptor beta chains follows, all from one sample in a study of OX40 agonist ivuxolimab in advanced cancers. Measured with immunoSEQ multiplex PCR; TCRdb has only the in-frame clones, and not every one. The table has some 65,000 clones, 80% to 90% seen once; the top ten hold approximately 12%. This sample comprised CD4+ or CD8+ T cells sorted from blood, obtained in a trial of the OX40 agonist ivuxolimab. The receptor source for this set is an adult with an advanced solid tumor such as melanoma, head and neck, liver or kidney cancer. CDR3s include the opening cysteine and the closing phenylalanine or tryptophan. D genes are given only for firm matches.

CASSEAPGRYEQYF	-	TRBV10-2	TRBJ2-7
CASSQEYGEQFF	-	TRBV4-1	TRBJ2-1
CASSLPEQYF	-	TRBV5-8	TRBJ2-7
CAISADRGHEQYF	TRBD1	TRBV10-3	TRBJ2-7
CASSEDSSPGETQYF	-	TRBV5-1	TRBJ2-5
CASSFAASTGETQYF	-	TRBV28	TRBJ2-5
CATSAPPSYEQYF	-	TRBV15	TRBJ2-7
CASSERKRGPGGELFF	TRBD2	TRBV7-6	TRBJ2-2
CASSLAGTGAPGYGYTF	TRBD1	TRBV13	TRBJ1-2
CASSAGTSDTGELFF	TRBD2	TRBV6-5	TRBJ2-2
CASSELGNSPLHF	-	TRBV10-2	TRBJ1-6
CASSEGQSSTDTQYF	-	TRBV10-1	TRBJ2-3
CASSQDFNEQYF	-	TRBV4-1	TRBJ2-7
CASSLGRSYNSPLHF	-	TRBV5-7	TRBJ1-6
CASSWTVNYEQYF	-	TRBV5-1	TRBJ2-7
CASSQAPGQDYGYTF	TRBD1	TRBV14	TRBJ1-2
CASSSPNEQYF	-	TRBV27	TRBJ2-7
CASQAVLSVNNEQFF	-	TRBV27	TRBJ2-1
CAGALAASTDTQYF	TRBD2	TRBV30	TRBJ2-3
CSVMSLGGEQYF	-	TRBV29-1	-
CASSLDVGSGNTIYF	-	TRBV5-1	TRBJ1-3